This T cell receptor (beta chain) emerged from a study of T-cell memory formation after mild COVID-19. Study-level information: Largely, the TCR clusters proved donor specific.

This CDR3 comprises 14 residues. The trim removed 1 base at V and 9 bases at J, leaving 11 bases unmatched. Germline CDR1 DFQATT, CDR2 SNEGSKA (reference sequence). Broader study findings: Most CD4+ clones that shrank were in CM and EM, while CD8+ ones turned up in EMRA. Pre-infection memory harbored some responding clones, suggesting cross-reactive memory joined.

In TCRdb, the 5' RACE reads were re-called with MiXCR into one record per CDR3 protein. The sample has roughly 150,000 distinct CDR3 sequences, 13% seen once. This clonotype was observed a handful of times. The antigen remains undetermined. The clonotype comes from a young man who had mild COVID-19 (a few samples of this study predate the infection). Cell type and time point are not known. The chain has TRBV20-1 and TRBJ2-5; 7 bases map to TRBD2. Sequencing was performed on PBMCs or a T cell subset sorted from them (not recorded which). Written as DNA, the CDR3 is TGCAGTGCTAGAGGTCCTAGCGGCCCTATGGCCCAGTACTTC. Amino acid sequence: CSARGPSGPMAQYF.